These 14 T cell receptor beta chains originate from one sample sequenced in a study of sequential checkpoint blockade in melanoma. The method was immunoSEQ multiplex PCR; TCRdb's version includes in-frame clones alone and lacks a portion of them. The sample records about 37,000 clones, 30% to 35% being singletons. Treatment meaning: randomized to nivolumab then ipilimumab (arm A) or the reverse (arm B). Here the sequenced sample was tumor tissue (inferred from file names), taken from a patient given nivolumab and ipilimumab in sequence. These receptors originate from a human donor with melanoma.

This clone was counted many times. The J gene is TRBJ2-3, the V gene TRBV2; 7 bases fit TRBD2. V gave up 2 bases and J gave up 7 bases; unmatched junction bases: 9. The CDR3 has 15 residues. Germline loops: CDR1 SNHLY, CDR2 FYNNEI. The CDR3, as DNA: TGTGCCAGCAGTGAAAGGGGTACTAGCGTGAATACGCAGTATTTT. Amino acids: CASSERGTSVNTQYF.

The table lists this clone with a few counts. The chain combines TRBV11-3 with TRBJ1-1; D is uncertain. The germline gives CDR1 SGHNT, CDR2 YENEEA. The CDR3 runs 15 residues. Deletions cut 7 bases from V and 1 base from J, with 16 bases between. The CDR3 here is CASTSLGDKNTEAFF. The CDR3 nucleotides read TGTGCCAGCACCTCGCTGGGCGACAAGAACACTGAAGCTTTCTTT. The complete variable domain, with remaining parts taken from reference TRBV11-3 and TRBJ1-1, reads EAGVVQSPRYKIIEKKQPVAFWCNPISGHNTLYWYLQNLGQGPELLIRYENEEAVDDSQLPKDRFSAERLKGVDSTLKIQPAELGDSAVYLCASTSLGDKNTEAFFGQGTRLTVV.

Written as DNA, the CDR3 is TGTGCCAGTAGTCGTTCGGGGACAGGGCGTTCACCCCTCCACTTT. Its protein product is CASSRSGTGRSPLHF. The J gene is TRBJ1-6, the V gene TRBV19, with 9 nucleotides matching TRBD1. CDR1 is LNHDA, CDR2 SQIVND, per germline (reference sequence). This CDR3 is built from 15 residues. The J segment lost 9 bases and the V segment lost 5 bases, leaving 8 bases of the junction unmatched.

In its sample, this clone was seen a few times. The chain uses TRBV6-8 and TRBJ2-1; D perhaps matches TRBD1 (5 bases). Looked up from germline, CDR1 is MNHGY and CDR2 is SAAAGT. This CDR3 region has 15 residues. The germline V and J ends were trimmed by 7 bases and 3 bases, with 16 bases remaining between them. CDR3 coding DNA: TGTGCCAGCACCTATCTTGGACATTTCTACAATGAGCAGTTCTTC. Encoded protein: CASTYLGHFYNEQFF.

This clone was seen more than once but under ten times. The sample carries other DNA sequences with the same CDR3. The rearrangement links TRBV19 to TRBJ1-5; 7 nucleotides line up with TRBD1. V lost 5 bases, J lost 4 bases, and 5 bases stayed unmatched. This CDR3 is built from 14 residues. Germline CDR1 and CDR2: LNHDA and SQIVND (reference sequence). This CDR3 is CASSLQGRNQPQHF. The CDR3 DNA sequence: TGTGCCAGTAGTCTACAGGGGAGGAATCAGCCCCAGCATTTT.

This clone came up once. The J gene is TRBJ2-7, the V gene TRBV29-1; the D call may be TRBD1 or TRBD2 (5 bases each). The length of the CDR3 is 15 residues. Germline V gives CDR1 SQVTM, CDR2 ANQGSEA. Trimming removed 1 base at V and 2 bases at J, with 15 bases between. CDR3 protein: CSVEGSGTVPYEQYF. The CDR3 nucleotides read TGCAGCGTTGAAGGTTCGGGGACCGTCCCCTACGAGCAGTACTTC.

This sequence joins TRBV30 and TRBJ2-3; a weak D match, TRBD1 (6 bases). In germline, CDR1 is GTSNPN, CDR2 SVGIG (reference sequence). The CDR3 is made up of 15 amino acids. Trimming shortened V by 2 bases and J by 6 bases, and 18 bases separated the two germline ends. The CDR3 region has the DNA TGTGCCTGGAGTCAACCAGGGGTTACGGCGGATACGCAGTATTTT. Translation gives CAWSQPGVTADTQYF.

This clone was recorded a few times. The chain recombines TRBV5-1 with TRBJ1-6, with D possibly TRBD1 on 5 matching bases. CDR3 length: 14 amino acids. The V gene's germline CDR1 is SGHRS and CDR2 YFSETQ. V lost 3 bases and J 7 bases, leaving 11 bases between the germline ends. In DNA, the CDR3 is TGCGCCAGCAGCTCCGGGACGGAGAATTCACCCCTCCACTTT. Translation: CASSSGTENSPLHF.

The gene calls are TRBV11-3 and TRBJ1-5; no firm D call. This CDR3 has 15 residues. V dropped 3 bases and J dropped 0 bases, with 9 bases sitting between them. Germline-derived CDR1 and CDR2 are SGHNT and YENEEA. The CDR3 DNA reads as TGTGCCAGCAGCTTCGGACGGAATAGCAATCAGCCCCAGCATTTT. It codes for CASSFGRNSNQPQHF.

This clone was counted between two and nine times. The chain joins TRBV18 to TRBJ2-5; weak D call: TRBD1 (6 bases). V lost 3 bases to trimming and J lost 3 bases, with 11 bases between them. The V gene's germline CDR1 is KGHSH and CDR2 LQKENI. CDR3 length: 14 residues. The CDR3 nucleotides read TGTGCCAGCTCACCTCGAGCAGGGGAAGAGACCCAGTACTTC. Its translation: CASSPRAGEETQYF.

This clone appeared a few times. This sequence joins TRBV23-1 and TRBJ1-1, with TRBD1 as a possible D gene (6 bases). TRBV23-1 is assigned to the ORF class and has an uncertain function. With 6 bases removed from V and 5 bases from J, the gap between germline ends came to 25 bases. The CDR3 sequence is 17 residues long. The CDR3 sequence is CASSQAPRWGQGTEAFF. CDR3 in DNA: TGCGCCAGCAGCCAAGCGCCCCGTTGGGGGCAGGGGACTGAAGCTTTCTTT.

The gene calls are TRBV18 and TRBJ2-3, with 12 nucleotides matching TRBD2. J was trimmed by 3 bases and V by 3 bases; bases with no gene match: 4. Germline assignment: CDR1 KGHSH and CDR2 LQKENI. The CDR3 runs to 16 residues. In DNA, the CDR3 is TGTGCCAGCTCACCGGCCCTAGCGGGAGGGACAGATACGCAGTATTTT. Its protein product is CASSPALAGGTDTQYF.

The chain is built from TRBV11-1 and TRBJ2-1; 14 bases match TRBD2. V dropped 5 bases and J dropped 9; count of bases not matched to a gene: 3. Germline CDR1 and CDR2: SGHAT and FQDESV (reference sequence). The CDR3 has 14 residues. This CDR3 is CASSGTSGGSEQFF. In DNA, the CDR3 is TGTGCCAGCAGCGGGACTAGCGGGGGCTCTGAGCAGTTCTTC.

This chain connects TRBV5-1 to TRBJ2-1, with 9 bases fitting TRBD1. This CDR3 spans 18 amino acids. The V gene end was trimmed by 0 bases and the J gene end by 7 bases; junction bases not matched to a gene: 14. Germline V gives CDR1 SGHRS, CDR2 YFSETQ. The CDR3 bases are TGCGCCAGCAGCTTGGGGAGTGTGGGGACAGGGTTTCGTAATGAGCAGTTCTTC. This sequence encodes CASSLGSVGTGFRNEQFF.